This T cell receptor beta chain appears in the sequencing data of a study of cytomegalovirus exposure and HLA in healthy donors. Findings of the study overall: It was reported that the classifier diagnosed cytomegalovirus status with high specificity and sensitivity in both the original and validation cohorts.

In regard to this clone: Its antigen is currently unknown.

PCR employed 60 Vbeta and 13 Jbeta primers. Produced via immunoSEQ multiplex PCR; TCRdb's table is partial and in-frame only. The table lists about 120,000 clones, less than 85% of them singletons, with approximately 9% in the top ten. Germline-derived CDR1 and CDR2 are SNHLY and FYNNEI. V gave up 6 bases and J gave up 0 bases, with 6 bases separating them. This CDR3 has 13 amino acids. The chain recombines TRBV2 with TRBJ1-5, with D hard to call. The sequence was collected from a man aged 30 to 39 in good health and CMV-seropositive. Sequencing used PBMCs. The CDR3 region is CASRSYSNQPQHF. The CDR3 DNA sequence: TGTGCCAGCAGGTCTTATAGCAATCAGCCCCAGCATTTT.